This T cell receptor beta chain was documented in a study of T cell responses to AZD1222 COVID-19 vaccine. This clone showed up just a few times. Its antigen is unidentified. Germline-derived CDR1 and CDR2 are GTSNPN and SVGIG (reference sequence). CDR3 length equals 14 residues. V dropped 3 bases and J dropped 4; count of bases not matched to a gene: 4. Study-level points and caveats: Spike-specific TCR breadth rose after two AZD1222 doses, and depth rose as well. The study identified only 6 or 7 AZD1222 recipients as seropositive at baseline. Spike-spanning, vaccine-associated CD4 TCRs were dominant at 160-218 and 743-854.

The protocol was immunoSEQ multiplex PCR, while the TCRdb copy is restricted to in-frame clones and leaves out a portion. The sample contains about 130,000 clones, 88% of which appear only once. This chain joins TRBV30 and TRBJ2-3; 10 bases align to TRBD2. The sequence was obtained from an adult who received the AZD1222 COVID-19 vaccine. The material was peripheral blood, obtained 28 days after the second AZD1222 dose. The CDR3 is CAWSPGLASDTQYF. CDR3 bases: TGTGCCTGGAGCCCGGGACTAGCGTCAGATACGCAGTATTTT.